This T cell receptor (beta chain) was captured in a study of control samples from healthy donors and cancer patients. Measured with immunoSEQ multiplex PCR; TCRdb has only the in-frame clones, and not every one. The data show 70,000 to 85,000 clones, 91% seen once. The CDR3 runs to 15 residues. V lost 0 bases, J lost 3 bases, and 9 bases lay in between. CDR1 is SGHRS and CDR2 is YFSETQ in the germline V gene. The V and J genes are TRBV5-1 and TRBJ1-4; the D is unclear. Sequencing used blood. The receptor was derived from a man in his fifties in good health. The CDR3 sequence is CASSLGPSANEKLFF. The CDR3 DNA sequence: TGCGCCAGCAGCTTGGGTCCCAGTGCTAATGAAAAACTGTTTTTT.